This is a list of T cell receptor beta chains from one sample in a study of tumor-infiltrating lymphocytes in primary liver carcinoma. TCRdb passed the multiplex PCR reads through MiXCR, listing each CDR3 protein once. The repertoire includes approximately 64,000 distinct CDR3 sequences, around 69% of them detected once, and around 44% sits in the top ten. Material for sequencing was liver tumor tissue from sampling region 4. Receptors were obtained from a man aged 35 to 55 with primary liver carcinoma and hepatitis B virus infection. CDR3s include the opening cysteine and the closing phenylalanine or tryptophan. D genes are given only for firm matches. Clone size is shown for a subset of rows, as once, few, many or a class of expanded clone.

D gene	clone size	V gene	CDR3 length	J gene	CDR3 protein	CDR3 DNA
NA	NA	TRBV5-5	15	TRBJ2-1	CSSSLDGGTYNEQFF	TGTTCCAGCAGCTTAGATGGGGGAACCTACAATGAGCAGTTCTTC
TRBD1	NA	TRBV10-3	14	TRBJ2-7	CAIRVGDSRPEQYF	TGTGCCATCAGAGTGGGGGACAGTCGGCCCGAGCAGTACTTC
TRBD1	once	TRBV5-6	15	TRBJ2-2	CASNPGTGVTGGLFF	TGTGCCAGCAATCCCGGGACAGGGGTTACCGGGGGGCTGTTTTTT
NA	NA	TRBV11-2	16	TRBJ1-1	CASSGGRARVFTEAFF	TGTGCCAGCAGCGGAGGTAGGGCAAGGGTCTTCACCGAAGCTTTCTTT
TRBD1	NA	TRBV29-1	12	TRBJ1-2	CSFVGQGYGYTF	TGCAGCTTTGTGGGACAGGGGTATGGCTACACCTTC
NA	NA	TRBV24-1	12	TRBJ2-1	CAISDLGNEQFF	TGTGCCATCAGTGATTTAGGGAATGAGCAGTTCTTC
NA	NA	TRBV7-9	13	TRBJ2-1	CGSSLVLMNEQFF	TGTGGCAGCAGCTTAGTTTTGATGAATGAGCAGTTCTTC
NA	many	TRBV25-1	19	TRBJ1-4	CASSEEVAAVLATNEKLFF	TGTGCCAGCAGTGAGGAGGTGGCGGCGGTACTTGCAACTAATGAAAAACTGTTTTTT
NA	many	TRBV6-1	14	TRBJ2-1	CASSEPGMGNEQFF	TGTGCCAGCAGTGAACCGGGGATGGGCAATGAGCAGTTCTTC
TRBD1	NA	TRBV11-2	15	TRBJ1-2	CASDLGGTALGGYTF	TGTGCTAGCGACTTAGGTGGGACAGCCCTAGGAGGCTACACCTTC
TRBD2	NA	TRBV6-2/TRBV6-3	17	TRBJ2-1	CVSSPRTSGSSYNEQFF	TGTGTCAGCAGCCCGCGGACTAGCGGGAGCTCCTACAATGAGCAGTTCTTC
NA	many	TRBV5-1	13	TRBJ1-1	CASSIGPQTEAFF	TGCGCCAGCAGCATAGGACCACAGACTGAAGCTTTCTTT
NA	NA	TRBV6-5	15	TRBJ2-7	CASRKTPGGSYEQYF	TGTGCCAGCAGAAAAACACCGGGTGGCTCCTACGAGCAATACTTC
NA	NA	TRBV6-5	11	TRBJ1-2	CASAGDYGYTF	TGTGCCAGCGCAGGAGACTATGGCTACACCTTC
NA	NA	TRBV10-3	17	TRBJ2-4	CAISESSTGIGRNIQYF	TGTGCCATCAGTGAGTCGTCAACAGGGATTGGCAGAAACATTCAGTACTTC
NA	once	TRBV29-1	15	TRBJ2-7	CRVASGWGMSYEQYF	TGCAGGGTTGCGAGTGGATGGGGGATGTCCTACGAGCAGTACTTC
NA	NA	TRBV5-4	12	TRBJ1-6	CASSEYNSPLYF	TGTGCCAGCAGTGAGTATAATTCACCCCTCTACTTT
TRBD2	few	TRBV11-1	18	TRBJ2-1	CASSLYRSAGGSYSEQFF	TGTGCCAGCAGCTTATACCGCTCCGCGGGGGGGTCCTACAGTGAGCAGTTCTTC
NA	many	TRBV29-1	12	TRBJ1-4	CSAQSDLEKLFF	TGCAGCGCTCAGTCCGATCTTGAAAAACTTTTTTTT
NA	NA	TRBV6-6	16	TRBJ2-3	CANSPITSGVTDTQYF	TGTGCCAACAGTCCCATCACGAGTGGAGTCACAGATACGCAGTATTTT